This T cell receptor (beta chain) was recorded in a study of T-cell reconstitution after alpha-beta-depleted transplantation in children. This clonotype was seen only a few times. The TCRbeta library incorporated unique molecular identifiers. TCRdb used MiXCR to reprocess the PCR reads, holding one entry per CDR3 protein. The sample contains about 270,000 distinct CDR3 sequences, 9.9% of which appear only once. The CDR3 is made up of 14 amino acids. Germline V gene lookup returns CDR1 SEHNR and CDR2 FQNEAQ (reference sequence). Trimming at V came to 0 bases and at J to 5 bases, leaving 2 bases not matched to a gene.

The sample was PBMCs from the stem cell graft donor, taken from the stem cell graft. This TCR was sampled from a human donor who donated a stem cell graft to a child with SCID. V and J are TRBV7-9 and TRBJ1-1; the match to TRBD1 covers 8 bases. The CDR3 region is CASSLAGTGTEAFF. DNA of the CDR3: TGTGCCAGCAGCTTAGCAGGGACAGGAACTGAAGCTTTCTTT. The complete variable domain, with remaining parts taken from reference TRBV7-9 and TRBJ1-1, reads DTGVSQNPRHKITKRGQNVTFRCDPISEHNRLYWYRQTLGQGPEFLTYFQNEAQLEKSRLLSDRFSAERPKGSFSTLEIQRTEQGDSAMYLCASSLAGTGTEAFFGQGTRLTVV.